The 11 T cell receptor beta chains given below trace back to one sample, sequenced in a study of shared clonotypes between healthy human individuals. Terminally differentiated effector memory CD45RA+ cells were left out of the naive CD8 fraction, which was CD45RO-negative and positively selected for CCR7. Method: immunoSEQ multiplex PCR; TCRdb's copy keeps in-frame clones and lacks some. Of around 2.1 million clones in the sample, approximately 94% were seen once. Sample: naive CD8+ T cells from PBMCs. All receptors come from a man aged 18 to 29 in good health. Some clones in this sample may be carry-over from other donors' samples.

The chain has TRBV5-6 and TRBJ2-3; the D is unclear. Germline V gene data show CDR1 as SGHDT and CDR2 as YYEEEE. The CDR3 length is 11 residues. V was trimmed by 0 bases and J by 13 bases, leaving 9 bases between them. The CDR3 region has the DNA TGTGCCAGCAGCTTGGGGGAATCGGAGTATTTT. Protein product: CASSLGESEYF. Full variable domain (outside the CDR3, taken from reference TRBV5-6 and TRBJ2-3): DAGVTQSPTHLIKTRGQQVTLRCSPKSGHDTVSWYQQALGQGPQFIFQYYEEEERQRGNFPDRFSGHQFPNYSSELNVNALLLGDSALYLCASSLGESEYFGPGTRLTVL.

The rearrangement links TRBV5-5 to TRBJ1-5, with 9 bases identical to TRBD1. After removal of 4 bases from V and 0 bases from J, the junction contained 11 bases not matched to a gene. Germline V gene sequence: CDR1 SGHKS, CDR2 YYEKEE (reference sequence). The CDR3 is 18 amino acids. The CDR3 loop reads CASSPGTGMVYSNQPQHF. As DNA, the CDR3 is TGTGCCAGCAGCCCTGGGACAGGGATGGTCTATAGCAATCAGCCCCAGCATTTT.

The chain employs TRBV10-2 and TRBJ1-5; no definite D call. The CDR3 is made up of 14 amino acids. CDR1 is WSHSY, CDR2 SAAADI, per germline. V gave up 4 bases and J gave up 0 bases, with 7 bases separating them. Written as DNA, the CDR3 is TGCGCCAGCAGTGCTGTTGGTAGCAATCAGCCCCAGCATTTT. The encoded protein is CASSAVGSNQPQHF.

V usage is TRBV28 and J usage is TRBJ2-1; D is possibly TRBD2 (6 bases). The CDR3 consists of 16 residues. Trimming removed 0 bases from V and 9 bases from J, with 18 bases in between. Germline CDR1 and CDR2: MDHEN and SYDVKM. CDR3 sequence reads: CASSLWGGTGFVEQFF. The CDR3 DNA reads TGTGCCAGCAGTTTATGGGGCGGGACGGGGTTTGTTGAGCAGTTCTTC. Variable domain in full (rest from reference TRBV28 and TRBJ2-1): DVKVTQSSRYLVKRTGEKVFLECVQDMDHENMFWYRQDPGLGLRLIYFSYDVKMKEKGDIPEGYSVSREKKERFSLILESASTNQTSMYLCASSLWGGTGFVEQFFGPGTRLTVL.

The rearrangement links TRBV5-4 to TRBJ2-1, with 11 bases lining up with TRBD2. CDR3 length: 17 residues. The junction had 9 bases not matched to a gene; V was cut back by 0 bases and J by 7 bases. Per germline, CDR1 SGHNT and CDR2 YYREEE (reference sequence). The CDR3 reads CASSLVFLGLAENEQFF. Written as DNA, the CDR3 is TGTGCCAGCAGCTTGGTCTTTTTGGGACTAGCGGAAAATGAGCAGTTCTTC.

The CDR3 DNA follows: TGTGCCAGCAGTTCCAGGGTATCTGAGAACACTGAAGCTTTCTTT. It encodes CASSSRVSENTEAFF. The chain has TRBV27 and TRBJ1-1, with D possibly TRBD1 on 5 matching bases. This CDR3 spans 15 amino acids. Per the germline V gene, CDR1 is MNHEY and CDR2 is SMNVEV (reference sequence). V was clipped by 4 bases and J by 1 base, with 13 bases between them.

The CDR3: CASSWDSEPWGYTF. The CDR3 region has the DNA TGTGCCAGCAGCTGGGACAGCGAGCCCTGGGGCTACACCTTC. The chain couples TRBV6-5 to TRBJ1-2, with TRBD1 identical over 7 bases. This CDR3 has 14 residues. V was pared by 6 bases and J by 8 bases, with 12 bases of the junction left unmatched. Germline loops: CDR1 MNHEY, CDR2 SVGAGI.

CDR3 loop: CASSLPRQQNTEAFF. CDR3 sequence (DNA): TGTGCCAGCAGTCTGCCGAGACAGCAGAACACTGAAGCTTTCTTT. J is TRBJ1-1 and V is TRBV28, with a possible D match to TRBD1 (5 bases). V lost 5 bases, J lost 1 base, and 14 bases lay in between. The CDR3 sequence is 15 residues long. Germline CDR1 and CDR2: MDHEN and SYDVKM.

V is TRBV9 and J is TRBJ2-2; no clear D. The V gene lost 4 bases and the J gene lost 4 bases, with 8 bases spanning the gap. Germline V gives CDR1 SGDLS, CDR2 YYNGEE. This CDR3 is built from 13 residues. The CDR3 DNA is TGTGCCAGCAGCCACCTGGGCACCGGGGAGCTGTTTTTT. It codes for CASSHLGTGELFF.

This sequence joins TRBV13 and TRBJ2-1; TRBD2 aligns across 7 bases. CDR1 is PRHDT and CDR2 is FYEKMQ in the germline V gene (reference sequence). With 5 bases clipped from V and 0 bases from J, the junction kept 4 bases outside the gene matches. The CDR3 contains 15 residues. The DNA of the CDR3 is TGTGCCAGCAGCCCCCTAGCGGACTCCTACAATGAGCAGTTCTTC. Protein sequence: CASSPLADSYNEQFF.

V gene TRBV15 combines with J gene TRBJ2-2; D is possibly TRBD2 (5 bases). CDR3 length: 14 residues. The germline V gene encodes CDR1 LNHNV and CDR2 YYDKDF (reference sequence). Trimming took off 8 bases at V and 0 bases at J, with 10 bases between the two ends. DNA of the CDR3: TGTGCCACCCGAGGGTGGGCGAACACCGGGGAGCTGTTTTTT. Translating gives CATRGWANTGELFF.